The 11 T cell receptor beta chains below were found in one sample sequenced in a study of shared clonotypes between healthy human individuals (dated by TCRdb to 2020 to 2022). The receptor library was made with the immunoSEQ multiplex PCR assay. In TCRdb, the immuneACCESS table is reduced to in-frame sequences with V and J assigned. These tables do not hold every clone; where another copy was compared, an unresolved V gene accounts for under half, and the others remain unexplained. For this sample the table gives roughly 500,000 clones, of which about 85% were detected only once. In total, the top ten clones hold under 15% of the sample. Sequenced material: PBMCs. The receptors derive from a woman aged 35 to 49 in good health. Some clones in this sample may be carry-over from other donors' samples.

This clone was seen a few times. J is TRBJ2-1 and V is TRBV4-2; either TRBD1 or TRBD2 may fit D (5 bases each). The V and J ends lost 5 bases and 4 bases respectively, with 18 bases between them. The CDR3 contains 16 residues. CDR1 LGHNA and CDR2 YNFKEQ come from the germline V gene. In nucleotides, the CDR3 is TGTGCCAGCAGCAATGCCGGGACGGAACTTTACAATGAGCAGTTCTTC. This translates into CASSNAGTELYNEQFF.

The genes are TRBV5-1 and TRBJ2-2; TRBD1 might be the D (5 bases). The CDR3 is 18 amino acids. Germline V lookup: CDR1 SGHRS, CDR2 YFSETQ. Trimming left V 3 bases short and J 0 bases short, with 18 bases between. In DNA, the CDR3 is TGCGCCAGCAGCTCGCAGGGTGCCTACACTCCGAACACCGGGGAGCTGTTTTTT. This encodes CASSSQGAYTPNTGELFF.

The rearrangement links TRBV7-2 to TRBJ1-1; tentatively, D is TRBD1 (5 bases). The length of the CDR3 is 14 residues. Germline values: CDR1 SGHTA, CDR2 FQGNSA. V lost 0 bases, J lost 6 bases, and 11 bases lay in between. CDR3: CASSLAQAGAEAFF. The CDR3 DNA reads TGTGCCAGCAGCTTAGCACAGGCTGGCGCTGAAGCTTTCTTT.

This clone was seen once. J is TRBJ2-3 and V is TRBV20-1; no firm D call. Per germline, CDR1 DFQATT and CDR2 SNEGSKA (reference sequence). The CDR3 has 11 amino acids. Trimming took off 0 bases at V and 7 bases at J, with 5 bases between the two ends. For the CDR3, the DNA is TGCAGTGCTAGAGATCGGAATACGCAGTATTTT. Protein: CSARDRNTQYF.

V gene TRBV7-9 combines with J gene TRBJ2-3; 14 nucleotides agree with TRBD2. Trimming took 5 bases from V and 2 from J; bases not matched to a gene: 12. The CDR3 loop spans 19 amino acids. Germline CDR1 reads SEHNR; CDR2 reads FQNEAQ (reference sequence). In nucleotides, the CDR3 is TGTGCCAGCAGCCCCGGGACTAGCGGGAGTTCGGGGCCCACAGATACGCAGTATTTT. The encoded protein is CASSPGTSGSSGPTDTQYF. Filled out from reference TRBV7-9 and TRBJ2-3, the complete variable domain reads DTGVSQNPRHKITKRGQNVTFRCDPISEHNRLYWYRQTLGQGPEFLTYFQNEAQLEKSRLLSDRFSAERPKGSFSTLEIQRTEQGDSAMYLCASSPGTSGSSGPTDTQYFGPGTRLTVL.

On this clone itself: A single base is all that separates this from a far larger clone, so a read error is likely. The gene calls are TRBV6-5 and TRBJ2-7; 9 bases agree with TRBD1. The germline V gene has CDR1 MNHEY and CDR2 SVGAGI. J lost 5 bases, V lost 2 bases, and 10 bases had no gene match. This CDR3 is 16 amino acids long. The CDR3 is CASSYPPGTGLDEQYF. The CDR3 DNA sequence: TGTGCCAGCAGTTACCCTCCCGGGACAGGGCTTGACGAGCAGTACTTC.

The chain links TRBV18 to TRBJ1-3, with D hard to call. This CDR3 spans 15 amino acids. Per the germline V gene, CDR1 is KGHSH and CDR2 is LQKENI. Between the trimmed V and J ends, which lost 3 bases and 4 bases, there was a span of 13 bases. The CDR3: CASSPTAAGGNTIYF. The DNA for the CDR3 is TGTGCCAGCTCACCTACCGCGGCGGGGGGAAACACCATATATTTT.

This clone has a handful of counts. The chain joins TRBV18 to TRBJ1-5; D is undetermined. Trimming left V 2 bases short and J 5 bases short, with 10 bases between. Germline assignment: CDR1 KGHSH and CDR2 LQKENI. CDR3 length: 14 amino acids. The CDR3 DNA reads TGTGCCAGCTCACCAGATCTGGTTTATCAGCCCCAGCATTTT. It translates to CASSPDLVYQPQHF. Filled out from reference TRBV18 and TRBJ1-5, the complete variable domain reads NAGVMQNPRHLVRRRGQEARLRCSPMKGHSHVYWYRQLPEEGLKFMVYLQKENIIDESGMPKERFSAEFPKEGPSILRIQQVVRGDSAAYFCASSPDLVYQPQHFGDGTRLSIL.

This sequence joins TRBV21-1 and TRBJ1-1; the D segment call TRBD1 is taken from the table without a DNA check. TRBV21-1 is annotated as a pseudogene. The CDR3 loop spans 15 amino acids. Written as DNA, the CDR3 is TGTGCCAGCAGCAACGAACAGGGTAGGGACACTGAAGCTTTCTTT. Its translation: CASSNEQGRDTEAFF.

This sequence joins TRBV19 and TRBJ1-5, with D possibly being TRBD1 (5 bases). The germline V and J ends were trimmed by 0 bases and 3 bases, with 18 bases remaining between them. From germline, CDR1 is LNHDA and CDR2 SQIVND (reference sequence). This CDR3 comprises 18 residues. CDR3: CASSIDLWGRAYNQPQHF. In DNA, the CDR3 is TGTGCCAGTAGTATAGATCTATGGGGGAGGGCCTACAATCAGCCCCAGCATTTT.

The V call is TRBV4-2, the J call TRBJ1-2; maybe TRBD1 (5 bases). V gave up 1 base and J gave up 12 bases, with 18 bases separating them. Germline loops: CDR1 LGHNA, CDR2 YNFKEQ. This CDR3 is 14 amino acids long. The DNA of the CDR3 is TGTGCCAGCAGCCAAGCGGGAGGGGATTTATATCACACCTTC. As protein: CASSQAGGDLYHTF.